The 18 T cell receptor beta chains reported below all come from one sample, sequenced in a study of T cell responses to AZD1222 COVID-19 vaccine. This table comes from immunoSEQ multiplex PCR, and its TCRdb copy is limited to in-frame clones, with some not included. The top ten hold 7.5% to 9% of the sample, which has about 83,000 clones, about 82% seen once. The sample here was peripheral blood, taken on day 0 of AZD1222 vaccination. All receptors come from an adult in good health.

This CDR3 is CASSLQGVLGYEQYF. CDR3 nucleotides: TGTGCCAGCAGCCTACAGGGGGTGTTGGGTTACGAGCAGTACTTC. The chain links TRBV13 to TRBJ2-7; 8 nucleotides align to TRBD1. CDR1 and CDR2 (germline): PRHDT, FYEKMQ (reference sequence). The CDR3 has 15 amino acids. Unmatched junction bases numbered 10, after V lost 5 bases and J lost 4 bases.

The chain carries TRBV5-1 and TRBJ1-1; 9 positions agree with TRBD1. Trimming at V came to 3 bases and at J to 5 bases, leaving 11 bases not matched to a gene. In germline, CDR1 is SGHRS, CDR2 YFSETQ. CDR3 length: 16 amino acids. CDR3 DNA: TGCGCCAGCAGCTCAGGAGGAGGACAGGGGTGGACTGAAGCTTTCTTT. Translated, it gives CASSSGGGQGWTEAFF.

This clone was detected once. The chain has TRBV10-3 and TRBJ1-2; D is possibly TRBD1 (6 bases). Germline CDR1 and CDR2: ENHRY and SYGVKD. Trimming took off 7 bases at V and 0 bases at J, with 12 bases between the two ends. This CDR3 contains 14 residues. In nucleotides, the CDR3 is TGTGCCATCACCACTGGACAGACTAACTATGGCTACACCTTC. It translates to CAITTGQTNYGYTF.

The gene calls are TRBV3-1 (or the pseudogene TRBV3-2) and TRBJ2-1; 7 bases map to TRBD1. This CDR3 has 14 amino acids. The germline V gene has CDR1 LGHDT and CDR2 YNNKEL (reference sequence). V shed 4 bases, J shed 9 bases, and the junction held 9 bases outside the gene matches. As DNA, the CDR3 is TGTGCCAGCAGCCCGTGGACAGGATGGGTTGAGCAGTTCTTC. Its translation: CASSPWTGWVEQFF.

This chain's CDR3 is CASIPGVARDNEQFF. CDR3 nucleotide sequence: TGTGCCAGCATACCCGGGGTGGCTAGGGACAATGAGCAGTTCTTC. The rearrangement links TRBV7-2 to TRBJ2-1, with D maybe TRBD2 (5 bases). The CDR3 spans 15 residues. Between the trimmed V and J ends, which lost 7 bases and 5 bases, there was a span of 18 bases. Germline V CDR1 and CDR2: SGHTA, FQGNSA. Using reference TRBV7-2 and TRBJ2-1 for the parts outside the CDR3, the full variable domain is GAGVSQSPSNKVTEKGKDVELRCDPISGHTALYWYRQSLGQGLEFLIYFQGNSAPDKSGLPSDRFSAERTGGSVSTLTIQRTQQEDSAVYLCASIPGVARDNEQFFGPGTRLTVL.

This clone has more than one count but fewer than ten. This chain links TRBV5-4 with TRBJ1-2; TRBD1 matches at 8 bases. There are 15 residues in the CDR3. V dropped 0 bases and J dropped 7; count of bases not matched to a gene: 8. Germline CDR1 is SGHNT and CDR2 is YYREEE (reference sequence). CDR3 sequence (DNA): TGTGCCAGCAGCTTGGGGTCCAGGGGGCAAGGTGGCTACACCTTC. Translated, it gives CASSLGSRGQGGYTF.

The chain links TRBV24-1 to TRBJ2-5, with D perhaps TRBD1 (5 bases). The germline V gene has CDR1 KGHDR and CDR2 SFDVKD. CDR3 length: 17 amino acids. Trimming cost V 7 bases and J 5 bases, with 25 bases left between them. The CDR3 region is CATRGLRQGSFRETQYF. The CDR3 DNA sequence: TGTGCCACCAGGGGTCTTCGGCAGGGTAGTTTCAGGGAGACCCAGTACTTC.

The chain couples TRBV12-3 or TRBV12-4 to TRBJ1-1, with D maybe TRBD1 (5 bases). This CDR3 spans 12 amino acids. The V end lost 4 bases, the J end lost 7 bases, and 10 bases lay between the germline ends. CDR3 loop: CASSSMTVEAFF. DNA of the CDR3: TGTGCCAGCAGTTCTATGACAGTTGAAGCTTTCTTT.

In its sample, this clone was seen once. The chain links TRBV11-2 to TRBJ2-1; 9 nucleotides agree with TRBD1. The germline V gene has CDR1 SGHAT and CDR2 FQNNGV. Trimming removed 5 bases from V and 6 bases from J; junction bases left unmatched: 11. There are 16 residues in the CDR3. The CDR3: CASSPTGTGLGNEQFF. The DNA for the CDR3 is TGTGCCAGCAGCCCTACCGGGACAGGGCTTGGCAATGAGCAGTTCTTC.

The V gene is TRBV30, the J gene TRBJ2-7, with 9 nucleotides matching TRBD1. The CDR3 consists of 14 residues. V trimming: 0 bases; J trimming: 0 bases; junction bases outside the gene matches: 0. The germline gives CDR1 GTSNPN, CDR2 SVGIG (reference sequence). CDR3 coding DNA: TGTGCCTGGAGTGTGGGACAGGGCTCCTACGAGCAGTACTTC. Its protein is CAWSVGQGSYEQYF.

The chain combines TRBV30 with TRBJ2-6; D is possibly TRBD1 (5 bases). Germline CDR1 is GTSNPN and CDR2 is SVGIG (reference sequence). The V and J ends lost 1 base and 1 base respectively, with 8 bases between them. CDR3 size: 15 residues. CDR3 sequence reads: CAWSARVSGANVLTF. CDR3 bases: TGTGCCTGGAGTGCCAGGGTGTCTGGGGCCAACGTCCTGACTTTC.

The chain links TRBV2 to TRBJ2-4, with D possibly called TRBD1 or TRBD2 (5 bases each). The CDR3 is 14 amino acids. V dropped 6 bases and J dropped 7 bases, with 16 bases sitting between them. CDR1 SNHLY and CDR2 FYNNEI come from the germline V gene. Written as DNA, the CDR3 is TGTGCCAGCAGGGCCGGGACGGCCGGGAACATTCAGTACTTC. Amino acids: CASRAGTAGNIQYF.

The chain recombines TRBV28 with TRBJ2-3; TRBD2 matches 14 bases. This CDR3 region has 16 residues. V was clipped by 6 bases and J by 4 bases; unmatched bases: 6. The germline V gene encodes CDR1 MDHEN and CDR2 SYDVKM. The CDR3 sequence: CASRGLAGVQADTQYF. In DNA form, the CDR3 reads TGTGCCAGCAGGGGACTAGCGGGAGTTCAAGCAGATACGCAGTATTTT.

This chain connects TRBV11-2 to TRBJ1-6; D might be TRBD1 (6 bases). Trimming removed 1 base from V and 10 bases from J, with 14 bases in between. The CDR3 extends over 15 amino acids. Germline loops: CDR1 SGHAT, CDR2 FQNNGV. The CDR3 nucleotides are TGTGCCAGCAGCTTAGGGGCGGGGCAGGGGTCACCCCTCCACTTT. Amino acids: CASSLGAGQGSPLHF.

This clone has more than one count but fewer than ten. The rearrangement joins TRBV3-1 (or the pseudogene TRBV3-2) to TRBJ1-3; 11 bases are a match to TRBD1. V gave up 4 bases and J gave up 0 bases; unmatched junction bases: 5. From germline, CDR1 is LGHDT and CDR2 YNNKEL (reference sequence). The CDR3 covers 17 residues. The CDR3 here is CASSRSGQGGSGNTIYF. Here the CDR3 DNA reads TGTGCCAGCAGCCGATCGGGACAGGGGGGCTCTGGAAACACCATATATTTT.

Only one count was recorded for this clone. The chain couples TRBV10-2 to TRBJ2-2; no firm D call. V gave up 9 bases and J gave up 6 bases, with 5 bases separating them. The CDR3 covers 10 residues. Germline loops: CDR1 WSHSY, CDR2 SAAADI. CDR3 bases: TGCGCCAGTAGATCCGGGGAGCTGTTTTTT. This codes for CASRSGELFF.

This clone appeared once. This chain joins TRBV7-9 and TRBJ2-3; TRBD2 aligns across 7 bases. The ends lost 4 bases at V and 3 bases at J; junction bases unmatched: 7. This CDR3 comprises 15 residues. CDR1 is SEHNR and CDR2 is FQNEAQ in the germline V gene (reference sequence). CDR3 DNA: TGTGCCAGCAGCTCCACGGGGGGAGCTACAGATACGCAGTATTTT. It is translated as CASSSTGGATDTQYF.

CDR3 sequence reads: CASSGGASEQFF. The CDR3 DNA sequence: TGTGCCAGCAGCGGGGGGGCCTCTGAGCAGTTCTTC. The chain employs TRBV9 and TRBJ2-1; D assignment may be TRBD1 or TRBD2 (6 bases each). Germline V gene sequence: CDR1 SGDLS, CDR2 YYNGEE. V shed 3 bases and J shed 9 bases, with 10 bases lying between them. The CDR3 contains 12 residues. Drawing the rest from reference TRBV9 and TRBJ2-1, the complete variable domain is DSGVTQTPKHLITATGQRVTLRCSPRSGDLSVYWYQQSLDQGLQFLIQYYNGEERAKGNILERFSAQQFPDLHSELNLSSLELGDSALYFCASSGGASEQFFGPGTRLTVL.